The rows below give T cell receptor beta chains drawn from one sample of a study of T cell changes during pregnancy in multiple sclerosis. Libraries were prepared by immunoSEQ multiplex PCR; TCRdb keeps only in-frame clonotypes and omits some of them. The table records 70,000 to 95,000 clones, roughly nine tenths of them present only once. The sample consisted of peripheral blood, taken in the second trimester of pregnancy. All receptors come from a female donor in good health, enrolled as a control in a pregnancy study. Both conserved end residues are part of each CDR3. A D gene is named only where the DNA matches it firmly. Where a row states a size, it is once, few, many or the class of an expanded clone; other rows omit it.

j_gene	v_gene	d_gene	abundance	CDR3aa	CDR3nt
TRBJ2-7	TRBV19	.	.	CASSIVLARGSYEQYF	TGTGCCAGTAGTATAGTTCTGGCCCGCGGATCCTACGAGCAGTACTTC
TRBJ1-2	TRBV7-8	.	.	CASSLAGGGYTF	TGTGCCAGCAGCTTAGCGGGGGGTGGCTACACCTTC
TRBJ1-6	TRBV7-8	TRBD1	.	CASSLRPGTGDSPLHF	TGTGCCAGCAGCTTACGTCCCGGGACAGGGGATTCACCCCTCCACTTT
TRBJ2-3	TRBV5-8	TRBD2	.	CASIGLAGATDTQYF	TGTGCCAGCATCGGACTAGCGGGGGCCACAGATACGCAGTATTTT
TRBJ1-5	TRBV28	.	.	CASKLQGSNQPQHF	TGTGCCAGCAAGCTTCAGGGTAGCAATCAGCCCCAGCATTTT
TRBJ1-6	TRBV25-1	.	.	CASSGRQDSPLHF	TGTGCCAGCAGTGGACGACAAGATTCACCCCTCCACTTT
TRBJ2-7	TRBV6-4	.	.	CASSDSVELDEQYF	TGTGCCAGCAGTGACTCCGTCGAACTCGACGAGCAGTACTTC
TRBJ1-6	TRBV30	.	.	CAWSPQGNSPLHF	TGTGCCTGGAGTCCGCAGGGTAATTCACCCCTCCACTTT
TRBJ1-5	TRBV11-2	.	.	CASSPTLGRDQPQHF	TGTGCCAGCAGCCCCACTCTTGGTCGGGATCAGCCCCAGCATTTT
TRBJ1-6	TRBV6-5	.	.	CASSLEGATYNSPLHF	TGTGCCAGCAGTTTGGAGGGAGCCACCTATAATTCACCCCTCCACTTT
TRBJ2-7	TRBV7-2	.	.	CASSSSRGSSYEQYF	TGTGCCAGCAGCTCCTCGAGGGGGAGCTCCTACGAGCAGTACTTC
TRBJ2-5	TRBV7-9	.	once	CASSPGQSGGETQYF	TGTGCCAGCAGCCCCGGACAGTCCGGCGGAGAGACCCAGTACTTC
TRBJ2-3	TRBV7-6	TRBD2	once	CASSLEGGGGTDTQYF	TGTGCCAGCAGCTTAGAGGGCGGGGGGGGCACAGATACGCAGTATTTT
TRBJ1-6	TRBV7-9	.	few	CASSRRDGGTSSLHF	TGTGCCAGCAGCCGCCGGGACGGGGGAACTAGTTCCCTCCACTTT
TRBJ1-1	TRBV9	.	few	CASSPQGPRTEAFF	TGTGCCAGCAGCCCCCAGGGGCCTAGGACTGAAGCTTTCTTT
TRBJ2-1	TRBV5-1	.	.	CASSLSRDQLNNEQFF	TGCGCCAGCAGCTTGTCGCGGGATCAACTCAACAATGAGCAGTTCTTC
TRBJ1-1	TRBV7-9	.	.	CASRGPSATEAFF	TGTGCCAGCAGGGGGCCGTCAGCCACTGAAGCTTTCTTT
TRBJ2-7	TRBV11-2	TRBD1	once	CASSLYRGQGVYEQYF	TGTGCCAGCAGCTTATACCGAGGACAGGGGGTATACGAGCAGTACTTC
TRBJ1-6	TRBV27	.	.	CASSLSSSYNSPLHF	TGTGCCAGCAGTTTATCGAGCTCCTATAATTCACCCCTCCACTTT
TRBJ1-6	TRBV18	.	.	CASSPEQGSPLHF	TGTGCCAGCTCACCCGAACAGGGCTCACCCCTCCACTTT
TRBJ2-4	TRBV6-1	TRBD1	.	CASSEAGTDEYF	TGTGCCAGCAGTGAAGCCGGGACAGACGAGTACTTC
TRBJ2-3	TRBV7-2	TRBD2	.	CASSLGGGPDTQYF	TGTGCCAGCAGCTTAGGCGGGGGGCCAGATACGCAGTATTTT
TRBJ1-1	TRBV2	.	.	CASSLQAQNTEAFF	TGTGCCAGCAGCTTACAGGCACAGAACACTGAAGCTTTCTTT
TRBJ1-2	TRBV5-1	.	.	CASSLGSRSGSSYTF	TGCGCCAGCAGCTTGGGGTCTAGATCCGGAAGCAGCTACACCTTC
TRBJ2-3	TRBV4-3	TRBD2	.	CASSQAGSGAPFTDTQYF	TGCGCCAGCAGCCAAGCTGGTAGCGGGGCCCCCTTCACAGATACGCAGTATTTT
TRBJ2-3	TRBV28	.	.	CASSPQAKPATDTQYF	TGTGCCAGCAGTCCCCAGGCGAAGCCAGCCACAGATACGCAGTATTTT
TRBJ2-1	TRBV6-1	.	.	CASMWRSNEQFF	TGTGCCAGCATGTGGAGGAGCAATGAGCAGTTCTTC
TRBJ2-5	TRBV4-2	TRBD2	.	CASSPRSGGEETQYF	TGTGCCAGCAGCCCTCGTTCGGGGGGTGAAGAGACCCAGTACTTC
TRBJ1-2	TRBV19	.	once	CASSISFVGVKGYTF	TGTGCCAGTAGTATTTCCTTCGTCGGGGTGAAAGGCTACACCTTC
TRBJ2-6	TRBV4-1	.	.	CASSQAVVYSGANVLTF	TGCGCCAGCAGCCAAGCCGTCGTGTACTCTGGGGCCAACGTCCTGACTTTC
TRBJ1-2	TRBV7-2	TRBD1	.	CASSRDSNYGYTF	TGTGCCAGCAGCCGGGACAGTAACTATGGCTACACCTTC
TRBJ1-1	TRBV4-1	TRBD1	.	CASSQVQGAGTEAFF	TGCGCCAGCAGCCAAGTTCAGGGGGCTGGAACTGAAGCTTTCTTT
TRBJ2-7	TRBV27	.	.	CASSLRGRGHEQYF	TGTGCCAGCAGTTTAAGGGGGAGGGGCCATGAGCAGTACTTC
TRBJ1-3	TRBV30	.	.	CARSNQGGNTIYF	TGTGCCAGATCGAACCAGGGGGGAAACACCATATATTTT
TRBJ1-2	TRBV29-1	.	.	CSVQKGANYGYTF	TGCAGCGTTCAAAAGGGGGCTAACTATGGCTACACCTTC
TRBJ2-7	TRBV4-3	.	.	CASSQERAGTYEQYF	TGCGCCAGCAGCCAAGAGCGAGCGGGCACCTACGAGCAGTACTTC
TRBJ2-5	TRBV18	.	.	CASSPKSSTGQETQYF	TGTGCCAGCTCACCAAAGTCGTCCACAGGCCAAGAGACCCAGTACTTC
TRBJ2-7	TRBV30	.	.	CAWSPGLGEQYF	TGTGCCTGGAGTCCAGGACTGGGCGAGCAGTACTTC
TRBJ2-5	TRBV5-8	.	once	CASSPPQAQETQYF	TGTGCCAGCTCTCCCCCCCAGGCGCAAGAGACCCAGTACTTC
TRBJ2-4	TRBV7-2	TRBD1	.	CASSLDEGTGTKNIQYF	TGTGCCAGCAGCTTAGACGAGGGGACAGGGACCAAAAACATTCAGTACTTC
TRBJ2-6	TRBV19	.	once	CASRLAGPHSGANVLTF	TGTGCCAGTAGGCTGGCAGGCCCGCACTCTGGGGCCAACGTCCTGACTTTC
TRBJ2-1	TRBV27	.	.	CASKGDPYLNEQFF	TGTGCCAGCAAGGGGGACCCCTACCTCAATGAGCAGTTCTTC
TRBJ1-4	TRBV4-3	.	.	CASSVDSYNEKLFF	TGCGCCAGCAGCGTTGACAGCTATAATGAAAAACTGTTTTTT
TRBJ1-2	TRBV9	.	once	CASSVETGPVPYYGYTF	TGTGCCAGCAGCGTAGAAACAGGGCCTGTTCCCTACTATGGCTACACCTTC
TRBJ1-3	TRBV5-4	.	.	CASSSVSGNTIYF	TGTGCCAGCAGCTCCGTCTCTGGAAACACCATATATTTT
TRBJ2-7	TRBV7-2	TRBD1	.	CASSRGQGAYEQYF	TGTGCCAGCAGCCGCGGGCAGGGGGCTTACGAGCAGTACTTC